Sequencing of this T cell receptor (beta chain) was carried out in a study of beta chain features in type 1 diabetes. Study summary: Age, gender and cell yields were similar between patients and healthy donors.

Expressed TCRB transcripts were sequenced because the isolated RNA had all been reverse transcribed beforehand. Sequencing was performed with immunoSEQ multiplex PCR; in TCRdb, only in-frame clones are kept and a portion is missing. The table has 300,000 to 400,000 clones, 9.5% to 10% seen once. Each sorted fraction was over 95% pure. On this clone itself: Its antigen is still unknown.

Study-wide findings and caveats: All four CD4+ subsets of Type 1 diabetes patients contained TCRB CDR3s that were moderately but significantly shorter.

The sample consisted of central memory CD4+ T cells from blood. This TCR was recovered from a man aged 25 to 40 with type 1 diabetes.

Here the CDR3 DNA reads TGTGCCAGCTCACCAAATGGGGGGGGCCTCAGGGGCAATCAGCCCCAGCATTTT. Its translation is CASSPNGGGLRGNQPQHF. J is TRBJ1-5 and V is TRBV18, with a weak D call TRBD1 (6 bases). CDR1 is KGHSH, CDR2 LQKENI, per germline. The CDR3 totals 18 residues. V gave up 2 bases and J gave up 2 bases, with 19 bases separating them.